This entry describes one T cell receptor beta chain. A much bigger clone sits one base away, suggesting this may be a read error. The record originates from a study of tumor-infiltrating lymphocytes in primary liver carcinoma. Overall study: Patients had primary liver carcinoma treated by surgical resection. Patients, male and female, were 30 to 69 years old. Staging of the tumors gave T1-T3 N0M0, with widths of roughly 4 to 10 cm. Every sample contained roughly 3.65 to 7.5 million productive TCRbeta reads, and these numbers were similar from one tissue type to another.

Unsorted whole blood yielded blood RNA, and germline DNA was extracted as well. CDR3 length: 12 amino acids. The germline CDR1 and CDR2 sequences are MDHEN and SYDVKM. TCR beta cDNA came from approximately 540 ng total RNA, primed with a constant-region primer. Three-round nested multiplex PCR performed with slightly modified ARM-PCR produced the TCR beta libraries. For roughly 10 cycles apiece, the opening two PCR rounds ran with TRBV1-TRBV30 forward primers and a C-beta reverse primer. TCRdb processed the multiplex PCR reads anew with MiXCR; each CDR3 protein has one entry. The repertoire holds 320,000 or so distinct CDR3 sequences, with around three fifths as singletons.

The chain recombines TRBV28 with TRBJ1-1, with 9 positions matching TRBD1. The receptor comes from a man aged 35-49 years with primary liver carcinoma and hepatitis B virus infection. The sequenced sample was peripheral blood. The CDR3 here is CASGTGGTETFF. CDR3 coding DNA: TGTGCCAGCGGTACAGGGGGCACTGAAACTTTCTTT.